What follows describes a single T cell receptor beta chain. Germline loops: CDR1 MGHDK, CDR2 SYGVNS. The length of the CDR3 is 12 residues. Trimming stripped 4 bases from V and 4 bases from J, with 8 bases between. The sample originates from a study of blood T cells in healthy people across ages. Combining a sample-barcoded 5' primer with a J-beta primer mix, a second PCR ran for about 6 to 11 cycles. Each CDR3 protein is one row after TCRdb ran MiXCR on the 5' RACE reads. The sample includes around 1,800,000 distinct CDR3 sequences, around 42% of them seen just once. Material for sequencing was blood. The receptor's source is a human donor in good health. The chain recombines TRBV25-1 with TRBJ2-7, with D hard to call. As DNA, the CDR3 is TGTGCCAGCAGTGCGAGAGGATACGAGCAGTACTTC. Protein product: CASSARGYEQYF.